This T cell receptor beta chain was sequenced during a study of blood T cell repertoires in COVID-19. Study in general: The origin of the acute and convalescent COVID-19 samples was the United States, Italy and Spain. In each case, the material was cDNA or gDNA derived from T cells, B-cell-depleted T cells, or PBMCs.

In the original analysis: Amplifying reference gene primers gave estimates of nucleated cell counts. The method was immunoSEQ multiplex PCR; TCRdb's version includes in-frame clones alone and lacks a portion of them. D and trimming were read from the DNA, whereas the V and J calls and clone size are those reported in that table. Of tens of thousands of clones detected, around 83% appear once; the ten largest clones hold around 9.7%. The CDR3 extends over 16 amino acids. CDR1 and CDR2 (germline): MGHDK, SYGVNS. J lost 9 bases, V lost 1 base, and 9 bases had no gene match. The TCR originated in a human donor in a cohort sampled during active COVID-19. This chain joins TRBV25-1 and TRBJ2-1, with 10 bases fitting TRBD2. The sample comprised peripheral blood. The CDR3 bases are TGTGCCAGCAGTGAATCGGCTAGCGGGAGAAAGGCTGAGCAGTTCTTC. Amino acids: CASSESASGRKAEQFF.